Reported below is one T cell receptor beta chain. Its antigen is unidentified. V was trimmed by 3 bases and J by 2 bases, leaving 20 bases between them. The germline CDR1 and CDR2 sequences are SEHNR and FQNEAQ (reference sequence). The CDR3 contains 18 residues. MiXCR, applied by TCRdb to the 5' RACE reads, yields one record per CDR3 protein. Of approximately 500,000 distinct CDR3 sequences in the sample, approximately 25% were seen once. The sample originates from a study of T-cell memory formation after mild COVID-19. Study information: TCR clusters were mostly confined to one donor each. Findings and caveats of the study: Among contracting clones, CD4+ were mainly CM/EM and CD8+ enriched in EMRA. Clones that shrank (day 15 to 85) were balanced CD4/CD8, whereas later expanders leaned CD4+.

This TCR was recovered from an adult woman who had mild COVID-19 (a few samples of this study predate the infection). Cell type and time point are not known. The chain is built from TRBV7-9 and TRBJ2-1, with D perhaps TRBD1 or TRBD2 (7 bases each). Sequenced: PBMCs or a T cell subset sorted from them (not recorded which). The CDR3 sequence is CASSFLPGGGSAYNEQFF. For the CDR3, the DNA is TGTGCCAGCAGCTTCCTCCCAGGGGGGGGCTCGGCCTACAATGAGCAGTTCTTC.